This TCR beta chain was retrieved from a study of patients and donors after allogeneic stem cell transplantation. The CDR3 totals 13 residues. This clonotype was observed a few times. MiXCR, run by TCRdb on the RT-PCR reads, gives a single entry per CDR3 protein. The repertoire holds 150,000 to 200,000 distinct CDR3 sequences, with about a quarter as singletons. This clonotype originated in a human donor who was either an allogeneic HSCT recipient or a stem cell or donor lymphocyte infusion donor (not recorded which). It is not recorded whose cells these are; they may come from a transplant donor. The chain links TRBV12-3 or TRBV12-4 to TRBJ2-7; D possibly matches TRBD1 or TRBD2 (5 bases each). The sequenced sample consisted of blood, either unsorted or a sorted T cell fraction (not recorded which). The CDR3 sequence is CPYTGRISYEQYF. Here the CDR3 DNA reads TGTCCGTACACGGGACGGATCTCCTACGAGCAGTACTTC.